The T cell receptor (beta chain) described here comes from a study of cytomegalovirus exposure and HLA in healthy donors. Overall study: It was reported in a later analysis that the same platform had been used for the 120 or so validation repertoires as for the 666 first-cohort repertoires.

Study-wide findings and caveats: Specific recognition of CMV antigens was confirmed in vitro for a few chains (all CMV-associated). Reported results showed that the classifier diagnosed cytomegalovirus status with high specificity and sensitivity.

A word on this clone: The antigen is undetermined.

An approximately 130-subject validation cohort, separate from the roughly 700-subject first cohort, supplied the donors. Method: immunoSEQ multiplex PCR; TCRdb's copy keeps in-frame clones and lacks some. Of 150,000 to 250,000 clones in the sample, about 81% were seen once. Sequencing used PBMCs. The sequence was collected from a woman under 40 in good health and CMV-seronegative.

The CDR3 DNA reads as TGCGCCAGCAGCCATAGCGAATCGAGCTCCTACAATGAGCAGTTCTTC. Its protein is CASSHSESSSYNEQFF. This chain connects TRBV10-1 to TRBJ2-1; TRBD2 might be the D (5 bases). Trimming took off 6 bases at V and 0 bases at J, with 15 bases between the two ends. Germline CDR1 is WNHNN and CDR2 is SYGVQD (reference sequence). The CDR3 sequence is 16 residues long.